This entry lists 21 T cell receptor beta chains sequenced from one sample in a study of T cell repertoires in cytomegalovirus infection. One entry per CDR3 protein results from TCRdb running MiXCR on the reads. The repertoire holds 500,000 or so distinct CDR3 sequences, with 16% as singletons. The sequencing input was CD8+ T cells from PBMCs. The receptors originated from a human donor in good health (CMV status not recorded). Some clones in this sample may be carry-over from other donors' samples.

The J gene is TRBJ2-7, the V gene TRBV6-2 or TRBV6-3, with D perhaps given as TRBD1 or TRBD2 (5 bases each). The CDR3 totals 14 residues. V was clipped by 5 bases and J by 2 bases, with 13 bases between them. The germline V gene encodes CDR1 MNHEY and CDR2 SVGEGT. The CDR3 loop is CASSHEGTPYEQYF. Written as DNA, the CDR3 is TGTGCCAGCAGTCACGAAGGGACCCCCTACGAGCAGTACTTC.

The chain combines TRBV6-5 with TRBJ2-7; 8 positions agree with TRBD1. Germline CDR1 is MNHEY and CDR2 is SVGAGI. This CDR3 has 16 residues. V shed 4 bases and J 4 bases; nucleotides not matched to a gene: 12. Here the CDR3 reads CASSSGSDRVSYEQYF. Written as DNA, the CDR3 is TGTGCCAGCAGTTCAGGCTCGGACAGGGTATCTTACGAGCAGTACTTC.

This chain joins TRBV9 and TRBJ2-3; the match to TRBD2 covers 10 bases. The CDR3 is made up of 16 amino acids. Germline V CDR1 and CDR2: SGDLS, YYNGEE. With V trimmed by 0 bases and J by 5 bases, 6 bases remained unmatched. CDR3 bases: TGTGCCAGCAGCGTAGCGAGCGGGAGGGGGATAGATACGCAGTATTTT. Protein product: CASSVASGRGIDTQYF.

This clonotype has a count of ten or more. V usage is TRBV12-3 or TRBV12-4 and J usage is TRBJ2-1; D call uncertain. This CDR3 region has 11 residues. V was cut by 4 bases and J by 9 bases, with 7 bases left in between. The CDR3 loop is CASSSRSEQFF. The CDR3 nucleotides are TGTGCCAGCAGTTCTCGGAGTGAGCAGTTCTTC.

This clonotype was picked up one time. This may arise from a read error, as a much more abundant clone is one base away. Without the conserved terminal phenylalanine or tryptophan, this CDR3 likely stems from a read error. The chain recombines TRBV12-5 with TRBJ2-7, with D maybe TRBD1 (5 bases). CDR1 LGHNT and CDR2 FRNRAP come from the germline V gene. This CDR3 is 14 amino acids long. V was pared by 5 bases and J by 3 bases, with 14 bases between. This CDR3 reads CASGPPTEIYEQYL. The CDR3 coding sequence is TGTGCTAGTGGTCCCCCGACAGAGATCTACGAGCAGTACTTA.

There are many counts of this clonotype. The chain couples TRBV7-6 to TRBJ2-2, with 9 bases that match TRBD2. The CDR3 covers 21 residues. The J segment lost 4 bases and the V segment lost 2 bases, leaving 20 bases of the junction unmatched. Germline V gives CDR1 SGHVS, CDR2 FNYEAQ. DNA for the CDR3: TGTGCCAGCAGCTTACCTCCTGGCGGGGGGGCCGGGCGACGAATCACCGGGGAGCTGTTTTTT. This translates into CASSLPPGGGAGRRITGELFF.

The rearrangement joins TRBV27 to TRBJ1-6; no definite D call. Germline loops: CDR1 MNHEY, CDR2 SMNVEV (reference sequence). The CDR3 consists of 20 residues. The V gene lost 5 bases and the J gene lost 4 bases, with 27 bases spanning the gap. Here the CDR3 DNA reads TGTGCCAGCAGTCCTTCATCGGCCTCCCGCGGAAGAGGATATAATTCACCCCTCCACTTT. It specifies CASSPSSASRGRGYNSPLHF.

The table lists this clonotype with a few counts. This sequence joins TRBV29-1 and TRBJ2-1, with a weak D call TRBD2 (6 bases). V was pared by 4 bases and J by 6 bases, with 16 bases between. Germline CDR1 SQVTM, CDR2 ANQGSEA. The CDR3 spans 14 residues. The CDR3 nucleotides read TGCAGCGTTGTAGGATTAGCGGCCCTCAATGAGCAGTTCTTC. The encoded protein is CSVVGLAALNEQFF.

This clonotype was seen ten or more times. Here the CDR3 reads CASSEGPLNTEAFF. In DNA form, the CDR3 reads TGTGCCAGCAGCGAGGGACCGCTTAACACTGAAGCTTTCTTT. This chain connects TRBV7-3 to TRBJ1-1; D is perhaps TRBD1 (5 bases). The CDR3 loop spans 14 amino acids. In germline, CDR1 is SGHTA, CDR2 FQGTGA. V was trimmed by 5 bases and J by 2 bases, leaving 12 bases between them. The entire variable domain, with the rest obtained from reference TRBV7-3 and TRBJ1-1, is as follows: GAGVSQTPSNKVTEKGKYVELRCDPISGHTALYWYRQSLGQGPEFLIYFQGTGAADDSGLPNDRFFAVRPEGSVSTLKIQRTERGDSAVYLCASSEGPLNTEAFFGQGTRLTVV.

This clonotype was counted only a few times. The V call is TRBV27, the J call TRBJ2-7; 11 bases align to TRBD1. The CDR3 spans 15 residues. V lost 3 bases to trimming and J lost 3 bases; unmatched junction nucleotides: 4. Germline loops: CDR1 MNHEY, CDR2 SMNVEV (reference sequence). The CDR3 reads CASSLRDRGFYEQYF. DNA of the CDR3: TGTGCCAGCAGTTTGAGGGACAGGGGGTTCTACGAGCAGTACTTC.

The chain uses TRBV19 and TRBJ1-2; D possibly corresponds to TRBD1 (5 bases). V was trimmed by 1 base and J by 4 bases, leaving 19 bases between them. CDR3 length equals 17 residues. Germline V lookup: CDR1 LNHDA, CDR2 SQIVND (reference sequence). The CDR3, as DNA: TGTGCCAGTAGTATAGTACCACGGGACGTAAGAATCTATGGCTACACCTTC. Translation gives CASSIVPRDVRIYGYTF.

This clonotype was recorded many times. The rearrangement joins TRBV6-5 to TRBJ1-4; D is perhaps TRBD1 (6 bases). The germline V gene encodes CDR1 MNHEY and CDR2 SVGAGI. Trimming took off 2 bases at V and 8 bases at J, with 15 bases between the two ends. This CDR3 region has 15 residues. The CDR3 sequence is CASSYGAGAGEKLFF. CDR3 in DNA: TGTGCCAGCAGTTACGGGGCAGGGGCGGGGGAAAAACTGTTTTTT.

This clonotype has more than one count but fewer than ten. V usage is TRBV29-1 and J usage is TRBJ2-1; D is undetermined. Per the germline V gene, CDR1 is SQVTM and CDR2 is ANQGSEA. V shed 5 bases and J shed 5 bases, with 7 bases lying between them. The CDR3 is made up of 11 amino acids. This CDR3 is CSVFMDNEQFF. DNA of the CDR3: TGCAGCGTTTTTATGGACAATGAGCAGTTCTTC.

This chain uses TRBV27 with TRBJ2-7, with TRBD2 identical over 7 bases. The CDR3 has 14 residues. V shed 7 bases, J shed 6 bases, and the junction held 12 bases outside the gene matches. Per germline, CDR1 MNHEY and CDR2 SMNVEV (reference sequence). CDR3 protein: CASKDGGSISEQYF. CDR3 sequence (DNA): TGTGCCAGCAAGGACGGCGGGAGCATCTCCGAGCAGTACTTC.

This clonotype was counted many times. V gene TRBV12-3 or TRBV12-4 combines with J gene TRBJ1-2, with TRBD1 identical over 8 bases. The CDR3 contains 15 residues. The junction had 7 bases not matched to a gene; V was cut back by 5 bases and J by 2 bases. The CDR3 reads CASSRTGFQNYGYTF. The CDR3 bases are TGTGCCAGCAGTCGGACAGGGTTCCAAAACTATGGCTACACCTTC.

This sequence joins TRBV24-1 and TRBJ1-5; D not certain. Deletions cut 4 bases from V and 1 base from J, with 10 bases between. Germline CDR1 KGHDR, CDR2 SFDVKD. The CDR3 covers 15 residues. DNA for the CDR3: TGTGCCACCAGTGAAGCCCCCGGAAGCAATCAGCCCCAGCATTTT. Encoded protein: CATSEAPGSNQPQHF.

The chain carries TRBV7-2 and TRBJ2-7, with no clear D. The CDR3 is made up of 14 amino acids. Per germline, CDR1 SGHTA and CDR2 FQGNSA. V shed 3 bases and J shed 7 bases, with 16 bases lying between them. In nucleotides, the CDR3 is TGTGCCAGCAGCTTGCTGCCGCCACCCGAAGAGCAGTACTTC. This codes for CASSLLPPPEEQYF.

This clonotype was seen a handful of times. This rearrangement joins TRBV27 to TRBJ2-7, with 12 bases fitting TRBD2. CDR1 is MNHEY and CDR2 is SMNVEV in the germline V gene (reference sequence). CDR3 length: 17 residues. J lost 5 bases, V lost 6 bases, and 14 bases had no gene match. The CDR3 DNA follows: TGTGCCAGCAGCCTCGGTAGGGGACTAGCGGGTTTCCACGAGCAGTACTTC. It is translated as CASSLGRGLAGFHEQYF.

This chain joins TRBV12-3 or TRBV12-4 and TRBJ1-2, with a possible D match to TRBD1 (6 bases). There are 17 residues in the CDR3. The V end was cut by 6 bases, the J end by 4 bases, with 24 bases between. The CDR3 loop reads CASSHLRRGDPLYGYTF. CDR3 bases: TGTGCCAGCAGCCATCTCCGTAGGGGGGACCCGCTCTATGGCTACACCTTC.

This clonotype came up many times. V gene TRBV7-9 combines with J gene TRBJ1-2; D is perhaps TRBD1 (6 bases). Germline CDR1 reads SEHNR; CDR2 reads FQNEAQ (reference sequence). This CDR3 is 15 amino acids long. The V and J ends lost 6 bases and 2 bases respectively, with 16 bases between them. The DNA for the CDR3 is TGTGCCAGCAGGGGAACCGCCGGGACAAACTATGGCTACACCTTC. It encodes CASRGTAGTNYGYTF.

The rearrangement links TRBV5-6 to TRBJ1-6, with D uncertain. The CDR3 totals 14 residues. The V gene lost 0 bases and the J gene lost 9 bases, with 10 bases spanning the gap. Germline loops: CDR1 SGHDT, CDR2 YYEEEE. For the CDR3, the DNA is TGTGCCAGCAGCTTGGGGGGAGGAGGTTCACCCCTCCACTTT. It encodes CASSLGGGGSPLHF.